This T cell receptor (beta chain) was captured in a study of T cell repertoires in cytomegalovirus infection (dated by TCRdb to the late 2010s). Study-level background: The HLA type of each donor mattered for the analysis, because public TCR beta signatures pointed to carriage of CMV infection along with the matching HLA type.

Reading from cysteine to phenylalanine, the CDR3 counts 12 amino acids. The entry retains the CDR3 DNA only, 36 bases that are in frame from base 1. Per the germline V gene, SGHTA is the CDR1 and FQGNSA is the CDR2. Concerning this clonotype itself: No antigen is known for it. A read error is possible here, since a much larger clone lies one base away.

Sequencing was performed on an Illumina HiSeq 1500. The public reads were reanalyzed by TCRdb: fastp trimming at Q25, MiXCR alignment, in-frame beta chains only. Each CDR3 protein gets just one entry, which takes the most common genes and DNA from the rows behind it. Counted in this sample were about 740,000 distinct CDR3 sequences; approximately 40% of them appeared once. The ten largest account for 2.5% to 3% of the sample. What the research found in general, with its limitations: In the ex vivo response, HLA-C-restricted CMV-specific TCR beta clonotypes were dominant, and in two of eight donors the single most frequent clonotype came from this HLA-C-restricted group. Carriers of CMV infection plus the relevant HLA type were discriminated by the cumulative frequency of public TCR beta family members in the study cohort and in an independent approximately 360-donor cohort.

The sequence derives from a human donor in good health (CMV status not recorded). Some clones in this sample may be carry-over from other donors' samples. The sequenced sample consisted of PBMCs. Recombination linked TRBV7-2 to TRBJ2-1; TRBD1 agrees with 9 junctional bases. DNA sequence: TGTGCCAGCAGCTTGGACAGGGGACCGCAGATCTTC. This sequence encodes CASSLDRGPQIF.